This T cell receptor beta chain appears in the sequencing data of a study of neurological immune-mediated disorders. Source material was 2 million unsorted PBMCs, stored at -80 °C in RNAlater. Each CDR3 protein is one row after TCRdb ran MiXCR on the 5' RACE reads. The table has 50,000 to 65,000 distinct CDR3 sequences, around 4% seen once. This CDR3 comprises 13 residues. Trimming pared 0 bases from V and 6 bases from J, leaving 9 bases between. The germline V gene has CDR1 DFQATT and CDR2 SNEGSKA (reference sequence). The sample holds many counts of this clonotype. The V and J genes are TRBV20-1 and TRBJ1-5; unclear D gene. Sequencing was carried out using PBMCs. The sequence derives from a young man with multiple sclerosis. This CDR3 reads CSARDRTTQPQHF. The CDR3 DNA is TGCAGTGCTAGAGATCGGACCACTCAGCCCCAGCATTTT.